The clone carrying this TCR beta chain appeared a single time. The V end lost 3 bases, the J end lost 5 bases, and 13 bases lay between the germline ends. The CDR3 loop spans 14 amino acids. Germline values: CDR1 SGHNT, CDR2 YENEEA. The data stem from a study of blood T cell repertoires in COVID-19. On the study more broadly: T cells, B-cell-depleted T cells, or PBMCs supplied cDNA or gDNA.

In the study's own analysis: Estimation of nucleated cell counts relied on the amplification of reference gene primers. The repertoire was sequenced with immunoSEQ multiplex PCR; TCRdb's copy has only in-frame clones and lacks some. Clone size and V and J calls were adopted from that table, with D and trimming inferred from the DNA. The table records tens of thousands of clones, roughly 87% of them present only once. The sequenced material came from peripheral blood. The genes are TRBV11-3 and TRBJ1-1; TRBD1 might be the D (5 bases). This TCR was sampled from a human donor in a cohort sampled during active COVID-19. The CDR3 region has the DNA TGTGCCAGCAGCTTGGAGGGCGAGGGGACTGAAGCTTTCTTT. Its translation is CASSLEGEGTEAFF.